This T cell receptor beta chain was observed in a study of T cell responses to AZD1222 COVID-19 vaccine. Study results and caveats: Donors were mostly white British, more females; clonal diversity possibly underestimated. No repertoire was sampled before or during the peak T cell response, only after it. Seropositive status at baseline applied to only six AZD1222 recipients. Epitopes outside B.1.351 and B.1.1.7 mutated regions reportedly drew nearly half of spike TCRs.

Repertoires were generated with immunoSEQ multiplex PCR, while TCRdb's copy carries only in-frame clones and drops some. This sample yields some 130,000 clones, of which around 85% are seen a single time; 7.9% belongs to the top ten. The CDR3 runs to 14 residues. Trimming took 6 bases from V and 1 from J, leaving 9 bases between them. Germline CDR1 and CDR2: KGHSH and LQKENI. With regard to this clone: What it recognizes is unknown.

The TCR originated in an adult who received the MenACWY meningococcal vaccine as a control. Sequences were derived from peripheral blood, sampled 28 days after the second dose of the MenACWY control vaccine. The chain has TRBV18 and TRBJ2-2; D remains ambiguous. CDR3 DNA: TGTGCCAGCTCTAGGACCCAGAACACCGGGGAGCTGTTTTTT. Translated: CASSRTQNTGELFF.